What follows describes a single T cell receptor (beta chain). Antigen specificity is unknown. A much larger clonotype is one base distant, so this may be a read error. The source material, RNA transcripts, was used to amplify TCR beta CDR3 regions. The TCR CDR3 first-round RT-PCR relied on the HTBI primer set. MiXCR, run by TCRdb on the multiplex PCR reads, gives a single entry per CDR3 protein. The sample consists of about 370,000 distinct CDR3 sequences, about 15% of them appearing once. This sample stems from a study of T cells in Graves' hyperthyroidism and ophthalmopathy. Study-level findings and limits: Clonotypes that were expanded in thyroid above 0.001 mostly appeared in blood too.

Sequenced: blood. The TCR sequence derives from a woman aged 55-70 years with Graves' ophthalmopathy.

The CDR3 loop reads CASSYSGTDAGNEQYF. The CDR3 coding sequence is TGTGCCAGCAGTTACTCCGGGACAGACGCGGGGAATGAGCAGTACTTC. The chain recombines TRBV6-5 with TRBJ2-1, with TRBD1 as a possible D gene (7 bases). The J call may be in error: the DNA end matches TRBJ2-7 better. The CDR3 has 16 amino acids. CDR1 is MNHEY and CDR2 is SVGAGI in the germline V gene.